This is a list of T cell receptor beta chains from one sample in a study of read filtering for tumor transcriptome and immune sequencing. Using its own MiXCR run on the reads, TCRdb lists one record per CDR3 protein. The table shows about 130,000 distinct CDR3 sequences, with roughly 13% occurring only once. The sequenced sample consisted of a population of CD138-negative cells sorted from bone marrow. The source of these receptors is a donor aged 40 or over with multiple myeloma. The CDR3 runs from the conserved cysteine through the conserved F or W. The order of the fields is J gene, clone size, V gene, D gene, CDR3 protein, CDR3 DNA. A D gene is named only where the DNA matches it firmly. Only some rows state a clone size, as once, few, many or a class for expanded clones.

J: TRBJ1-2; size: many; V: TRBV5-1; D: .; CDR3: CASSLADYGYTF; DNA: TGCGCCAGCAGCTTGGCAGACTATGGCTACACCTTC
J: TRBJ1-1; size: many; V: TRBV7-8; D: .; CDR3: CASSGLGVGAAFF; DNA: TGTGCCAGCAGCGGCTTGGGGGTTGGAGCGGCTTTCTTT
J: TRBJ1-6; size: many; V: TRBV29-1; D: .; CDR3: CSVRDGGNSPLHF; DNA: TGCAGCGTACGGGACGGCGGTAATTCACCCCTCCACTTT
J: TRBJ2-7; size: few; V: TRBV6-6; D: .; CDR3: CASSYSGHEQYF; DNA: TGTGCCAGCAGTTACTCGGGCCACGAGCAGTACTTC
J: TRBJ2-5; size: .; V: TRBV24-1; D: TRBD1; CDR3: CATSGTGGAETQYF; DNA: TGTGCCACCAGTGGGACAGGGGGCGCAGAGACCCAGTACTTC
J: TRBJ2-7; size: many; V: TRBV5-1; D: .; CDR3: CASSLRIENSYEQYF; DNA: TGCGCCAGCAGCTTGAGAATCGAAAACTCCTACGAGCAGTACTTC
J: TRBJ2-1; size: many; V: TRBV20-1; D: TRBD2; CDR3: CSARDRVGGGGSYNEQFF; DNA: TGCAGTGCTAGAGATCGCGTGGGCGGGGGGGGTTCCTACAATGAGCAGTTCTTC
J: TRBJ2-5; size: .; V: TRBV5-1; D: .; CDR3: CASSPDLLQETQYF; DNA: TGCGCCAGCAGCCCCGACCTCCTCCAAGAGACCCAGTACTTC
J: TRBJ2-7; size: .; V: TRBV4-1; D: .; CDR3: CASSQGWGRGGEQYF; DNA: TGCGCCAGCAGCCAGGGATGGGGGCGTGGAGGAGAGCAGTACTTC
J: TRBJ1-2; size: many; V: TRBV7-2; D: .; CDR3: CASSLVEGSYGYTF; DNA: TGTGCCAGCAGCTTAGTGGAGGGGAGCTATGGCTACACCTTC
J: TRBJ2-7; size: many; V: TRBV12-3/TRBV12-4; D: TRBD1; CDR3: CASSQGQVTSYEQYF; DNA: TGTGCCAGCAGTCAGGGACAGGTCACCTCCTACGAGCAGTACTTC
J: TRBJ1-5; size: once; V: TRBV12-5; D: .; CDR3: CASGLVRGEARDPYPQHF; DNA: TGTGCTAGTGGTTTGGTACGAGGTGAGGCAAGAGATCCCTATCCCCAGCATTTT
J: TRBJ2-1; size: many; V: TRBV20-1; D: TRBD1; CDR3: CSASGTGALRNEQFF; DNA: TGCAGTGCTTCGGGGACAGGGGCACTTCGCAATGAGCAGTTCTTC
J: TRBJ2-5; size: .; V: TRBV11-2; D: .; CDR3: CASSFMKETQYF; DNA: TGTGCCAGCAGCTTTATGAAGGAGACCCAGTACTTC
J: TRBJ2-5; size: .; V: TRBV5-4; D: TRBD1; CDR3: CASRGQHQETQYF; DNA: TGTGCCAGCAGGGGACAGCACCAAGAGACCCAGTACTTC
J: TRBJ1-1; size: many; V: TRBV6-1; D: .; CDR3: CASRTGGSTEAFF; DNA: TGTGCCAGCAGGACGGGAGGGAGCACTGAAGCTTTCTTT
J: TRBJ1-4; size: many; V: TRBV4-1; D: TRBD1; CDR3: CASSQARDRGTNEKLFF; DNA: TGCGCCAGCAGCCAAGCCCGGGACAGGGGTACTAATGAAAAACTGTTTTTT
J: TRBJ2-1; size: many; V: TRBV11-2; D: .; CDR3: CAGQRGDEQFF; DNA: TGTGCCGGCCAGCGCGGCGATGAGCAGTTCTTC
J: TRBJ2-2; size: many; V: TRBV27; D: TRBD2; CDR3: CASSLTSGTTNTGELFF; DNA: TGTGCCAGCAGTTTAACTAGCGGAACAACGAACACCGGGGAGCTGTTTTTT
J: TRBJ2-5; size: many; V: TRBV11-2; D: .; CDR3: CASSLPFQGQTQYF; DNA: TGTGCCAGCAGCCTCCCTTTTCAGGGTCAGACCCAGTACTTC
J: TRBJ1-1; size: .; V: TRBV29-1; D: .; CDR3: CSVRVGDTGNTEAFF; DNA: TGCAGCGTCCGGGTAGGGGACACAGGGAACACTGAAGCTTTCTTT
J: TRBJ2-7; size: .; V: TRBV11-2; D: .; CDR3: CASSAPYEQYF; DNA: TGTGCCAGCAGCGCACCCTACGAGCAGTACTTC
J: TRBJ2-2; size: few; V: TRBV7-2; D: TRBD1; CDR3: CASSSGTGLVGELFF; DNA: TGTGCCAGCAGCTCTGGGACAGGGCTGGTCGGGGAGCTGTTTTTT
J: TRBJ2-3; size: many; V: TRBV3-1; D: .; CDR3: CASSQVGADTQYF; DNA: TGTGCCAGCAGCCAAGTTGGAGCAGATACGCAGTATTTT
J: TRBJ1-1; size: .; V: TRBV29-1; D: .; CDR3: CCVSGSSVQAFF; DNA: TGCTGCGTTTCCGGATCCTCTGTTCAAGCTTTCTTT
J: TRBJ2-7; size: many; V: TRBV10-3; D: .; CDR3: CAISESSGSTYEQYF; DNA: TGTGCCATCAGTGAGTCGAGCGGGTCGACCTACGAGCAGTACTTC
J: TRBJ2-7; size: many; V: TRBV28; D: .; CDR3: CASSLSSGQGRSYEQYF; DNA: TGTGCCAGCAGTTTAAGCTCTGGGCAGGGACGGTCCTACGAGCAGTACTTC
J: TRBJ1-5; size: many; V: TRBV18; D: .; CDR3: CASSRSGGGNQPQHF; DNA: TGTGCCAGCTCACGAAGCGGCGGGGGCAATCAGCCCCAGCATTTT
J: TRBJ2-1; size: many; V: TRBV6-5; D: .; CDR3: CASSNQGNEQFF; DNA: TGTGCCAGCAGTAATCAGGGTAATGAGCAGTTCTTC
J: TRBJ1-3; size: few; V: TRBV29-1; D: .; CDR3: CSAERGNSGNTIYF; DNA: TGCAGCGCTGAAAGGGGTAACTCTGGAAACACCATATATTTT
J: TRBJ1-5; size: .; V: TRBV18; D: TRBD1; CDR3: CASSLNGQDNQPQHF; DNA: TGTGCCAGCTCACTTAACGGACAGGACAATCAGCCCCAGCATTTT
J: TRBJ1-6; size: many; V: TRBV3-1; D: .; CDR3: CASSSPYSPLHF; DNA: TGTGCCAGCAGCTCTCCGTATTCACCCCTCCACTTT
J: TRBJ2-1; size: many; V: TRBV10-3; D: .; CDR3: CAISVNYNEQFF; DNA: TGTGCCATCAGTGTGAACTACAATGAGCAGTTCTTC
J: TRBJ2-1; size: .; V: TRBV11-2; D: TRBD1; CDR3: CASSSDRENEQFF; DNA: TGTGCCAGCAGCTCGGACAGGGAGAATGAGCAGTTCTTC
J: TRBJ2-2; size: many; V: TRBV7-9; D: TRBD1; CDR3: CASSPTGDGSGELFF; DNA: TGTGCCAGCAGCCCCACAGGGGATGGCTCCGGGGAGCTGTTTTTT
J: TRBJ2-5; size: few; V: TRBV6-1; D: TRBD2; CDR3: CASSRLAGGRETQYF; DNA: TGTGCCAGCAGTCGACTAGCGGGAGGACGAGAGACCCAGTACTTC
J: TRBJ2-7; size: many; V: TRBV5-1; D: .; CDR3: CASSLRLTDYEQYF; DNA: TGCGCCAGCAGCTTGCGCCTAACGGACTACGAGCAGTACTTC
J: TRBJ2-6; size: many; V: TRBV5-4; D: .; CDR3: CASSLYSSGANVLTF; DNA: TGTGCCAGCAGCTTGTATAGCTCTGGGGCCAACGTCCTGACTTTC
J: TRBJ2-1; size: .; V: TRBV5-5; D: .; CDR3: CASSVETGPYNEQFF; DNA: TGTGCCAGCAGCGTCGAGACAGGTCCCTACAATGAGCAGTTCTTC
J: TRBJ2-1; size: many; V: TRBV4-1; D: TRBD2; CDR3: CASSRTSGGLKGQFF; DNA: TGCGCCAGCAGCCGGACTAGCGGGGGGTTGAAGGGGCAGTTCTTC
J: TRBJ2-1; size: many; V: TRBV12-3/TRBV12-4; D: .; CDR3: CASSPILAALYNEQFF; DNA: TGTGCCAGCAGTCCGATACTAGCAGCCCTCTACAATGAGCAGTTCTTC
J: TRBJ1-4; size: many; V: TRBV20-1; D: .; CDR3: CSGSDGANEKLFF; DNA: TGCAGTGGCTCGGATGGAGCTAATGAAAAACTGTTTTTT
J: TRBJ1-2; size: many; V: TRBV15; D: .; CDR3: CATSRPPTNYGYTF; DNA: TGTGCCACCAGCAGACCCCCTACTAACTATGGCTACACCTTC
J: TRBJ2-5; size: .; V: TRBV9; D: .; CDR3: CASSVNPSAQETQYF; DNA: TGTGCCAGCAGCGTGAATCCTAGCGCTCAAGAGACCCAGTACTTC
J: TRBJ2-7; size: .; V: TRBV20-1; D: .; CDR3: CSARGLTYEQYF; DNA: TGCAGTGCTAGGGGCCTAACCTACGAGCAGTACTTC
J: TRBJ2-3; size: few; V: TRBV7-3; D: TRBD1; CDR3: CASSPGQGPLVTQYF; DNA: TGTGCCAGCAGCCCCGGACAGGGACCTTTAGTGACGCAGTATTTT
J: TRBJ1-3; size: .; V: TRBV7-2; D: .; CDR3: CASRESGISGNTIYF; DNA: TGTGCCAGCAGAGAATCCGGAATCTCTGGAAACACCATATATTTT
J: TRBJ2-5; size: many; V: TRBV5-1; D: .; CDR3: CASSFGVVEETQYF; DNA: TGCGCCAGCAGCTTTGGGGTTGTTGAAGAGACCCAGTACTTC
J: TRBJ2-3; size: many; V: TRBV28; D: .; CDR3: CASSTGYQAGSTDTQYF; DNA: TGTGCCAGCAGTACGGGGTACCAAGCGGGTAGCACAGATACGCAGTATTTT
J: TRBJ1-2; size: many; V: TRBV5-6; D: .; CDR3: CASSIGQSPYGYTF; DNA: TGTGCCAGCAGCATCGGACAGAGTCCCTATGGCTACACCTTC